This TCR beta chain was documented in a study of beta chain features in type 1 diabetes. Looked up from germline, CDR1 is SGHNT and CDR2 is YYREEE (reference sequence). The CDR3 is 18 residues long. V gave up 1 base and J gave up 6 bases; unmatched junction bases: 17. In the case of this clone: Antigen unknown.

Points from the study as a whole: Type 1 diabetes patients had moderately but significantly shorter TCRB CDR3s in all four CD4+ subsets.

One heparinised blood draw averaging around 0.12 L was given by each donor. Sequenced material consisted of expressed TCRB transcripts (all of the isolated RNA was reverse transcribed). Assay used: immunoSEQ multiplex PCR; TCRdb lists only in-frame clones, some missing. Of 550,000 to 850,000 clones detected, around an eighth appear once; the ten largest clones hold 0.022%. Sequencing input: naive CD4+ T cells from blood. This clonotype originated in a man younger than 35 with type 1 diabetes. The V call is TRBV5-4, the J call TRBJ1-1; 8 nucleotides align to TRBD1. CDR3 protein: CASSLNTLDRAGRAEAFF. The CDR3 region has the DNA TGTGCCAGCAGCTTGAACACGCTGGACAGGGCCGGTCGGGCTGAAGCTTTCTTT.